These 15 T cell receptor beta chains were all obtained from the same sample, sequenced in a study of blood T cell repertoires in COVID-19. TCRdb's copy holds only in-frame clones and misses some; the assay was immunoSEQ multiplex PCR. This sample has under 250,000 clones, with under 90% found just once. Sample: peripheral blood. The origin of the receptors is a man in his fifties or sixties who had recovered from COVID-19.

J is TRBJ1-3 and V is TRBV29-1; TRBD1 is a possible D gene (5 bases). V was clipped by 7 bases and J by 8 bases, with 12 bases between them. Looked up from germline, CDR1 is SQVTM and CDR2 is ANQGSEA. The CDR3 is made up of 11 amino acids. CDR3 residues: CSAGPADTIYF. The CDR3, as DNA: TGCAGCGCGGGACCTGCGGACACCATATATTTT.

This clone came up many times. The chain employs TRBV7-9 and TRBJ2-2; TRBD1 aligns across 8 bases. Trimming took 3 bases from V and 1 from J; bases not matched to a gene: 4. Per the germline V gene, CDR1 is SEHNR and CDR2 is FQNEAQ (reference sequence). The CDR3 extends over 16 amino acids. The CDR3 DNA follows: TGTGCCAGCAGCTTGCGACAGGGGATGAACACCGGGGAGCTGTTTTTT. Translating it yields CASSLRQGMNTGELFF.

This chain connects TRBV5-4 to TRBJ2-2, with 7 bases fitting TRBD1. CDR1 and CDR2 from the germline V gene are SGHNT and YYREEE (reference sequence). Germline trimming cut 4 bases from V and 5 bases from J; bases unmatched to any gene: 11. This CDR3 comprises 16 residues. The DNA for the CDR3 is TGTGCCAGCAGCGGAAGGGACAGAATAAGGACCGGGGAGCTGTTTTTT. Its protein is CASSGRDRIRTGELFF.

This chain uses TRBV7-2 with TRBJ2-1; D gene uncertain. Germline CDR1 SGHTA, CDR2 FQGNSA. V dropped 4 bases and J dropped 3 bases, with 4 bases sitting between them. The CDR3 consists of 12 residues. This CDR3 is CASSYFYNEQFF. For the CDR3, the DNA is TGTGCCAGCAGCTACTTCTACAATGAGCAGTTCTTC.

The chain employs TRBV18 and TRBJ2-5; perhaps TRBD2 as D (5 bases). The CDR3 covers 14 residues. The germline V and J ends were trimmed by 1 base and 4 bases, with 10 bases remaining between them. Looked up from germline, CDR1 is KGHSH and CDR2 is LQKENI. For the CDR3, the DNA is TGTGCCAGCTCACCACTCCTAGAGGGAGAGACCCAGTACTTC. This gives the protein CASSPLLEGETQYF.

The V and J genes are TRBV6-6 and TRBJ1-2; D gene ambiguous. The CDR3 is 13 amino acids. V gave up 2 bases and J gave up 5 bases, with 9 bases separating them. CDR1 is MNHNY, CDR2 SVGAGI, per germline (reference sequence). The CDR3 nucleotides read TGTGCCAGCAGTTACCCCCTAGATTATGGCTACACCTTC. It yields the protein CASSYPLDYGYTF.

CDR3 sequence: CASSFGTETYEQYF. The CDR3 DNA is TGTGCCAGCAGCTTCGGGACAGAAACCTACGAGCAGTACTTC. The chain uses TRBV5-6 and TRBJ2-7, with 7 bases lining up with TRBD1. With 2 bases clipped from V and 2 bases from J, the junction kept 4 bases outside the gene matches. Germline V gene sequence: CDR1 SGHDT, CDR2 YYEEEE. This CDR3 has 14 residues.

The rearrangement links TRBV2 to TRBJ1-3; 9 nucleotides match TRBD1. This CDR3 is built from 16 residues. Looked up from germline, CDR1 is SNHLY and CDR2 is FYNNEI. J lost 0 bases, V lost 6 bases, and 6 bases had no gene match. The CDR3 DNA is TGTGCCAGCAGCCGGGACAGGGCTAGCTCTGGAAACACCATATATTTT. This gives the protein CASSRDRASSGNTIYF.

The CDR3 sequence: CASSLSGRGSPARTDTQYF. The CDR3 DNA reads TGTGCCAGCAGCTTAAGCGGGAGGGGCAGCCCGGCTCGCACAGATACGCAGTATTTT. This chain links TRBV7-3 with TRBJ2-3, with 9 bases matching TRBD2. Germline V CDR1 and CDR2: SGHTA, FQGTGA. The CDR3 is 19 residues long. The V segment lost 1 base and the J segment 1 base; nucleotides outside the gene matches: 12.

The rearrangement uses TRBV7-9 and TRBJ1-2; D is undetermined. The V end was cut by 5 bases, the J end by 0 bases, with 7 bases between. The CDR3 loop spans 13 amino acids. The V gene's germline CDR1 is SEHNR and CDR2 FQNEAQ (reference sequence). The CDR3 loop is CASSLIANYGYTF. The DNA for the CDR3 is TGTGCCAGCAGCCTCATAGCTAACTATGGCTACACCTTC. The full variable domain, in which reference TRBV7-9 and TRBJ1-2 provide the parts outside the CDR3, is DTGVSQNPRHKITKRGQNVTFRCDPISEHNRLYWYRQTLGQGPEFLTYFQNEAQLEKSRLLSDRFSAERPKGSFSTLEIQRTEQGDSAMYLCASSLIANYGYTFGSGTRLTVV.

The CDR3, as DNA: TGTGCCTGGAGTGTAAACAGGGCCCAAGAGACCCAGTACTTC. This translates into CAWSVNRAQETQYF. The rearrangement joins TRBV30 to TRBJ2-5, with D possibly matching TRBD1 (6 bases). V lost 0 bases and J 1 base, leaving 9 bases between the germline ends. Germline V gene lookup returns CDR1 GTSNPN and CDR2 SVGIG (reference sequence). The CDR3 loop spans 14 amino acids.

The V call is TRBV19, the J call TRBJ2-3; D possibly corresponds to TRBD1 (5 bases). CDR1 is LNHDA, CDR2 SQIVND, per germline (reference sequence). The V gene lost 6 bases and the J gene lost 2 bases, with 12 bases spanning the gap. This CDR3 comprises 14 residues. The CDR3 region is CASSRDRYTDTQYF. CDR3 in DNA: TGTGCCAGTAGCCGTGACAGATACACAGATACGCAGTATTTT. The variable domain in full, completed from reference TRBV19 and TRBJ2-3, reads DGGITQSPKYLFRKEGQNVTLSCEQNLNHDAMYWYRQDPGQGLRLIYYSQIVNDFQKGDIAEGYSVSREKKESFPLTVTSAQKNPTAFYLCASSRDRYTDTQYFGPGTRLTVL.

In DNA form, the CDR3 reads TGCAGCGTTGAAGTACAGGGTACCGGGGAGCTGTTTTTT. This sequence encodes CSVEVQGTGELFF. The V gene is TRBV29-1, the J gene TRBJ2-2; the D gene is possibly TRBD1 (6 bases). Trimming removed 1 base from V and 5 bases from J, with 8 bases in between. The CDR3 has 13 residues. Germline V CDR1 and CDR2: SQVTM, ANQGSEA.

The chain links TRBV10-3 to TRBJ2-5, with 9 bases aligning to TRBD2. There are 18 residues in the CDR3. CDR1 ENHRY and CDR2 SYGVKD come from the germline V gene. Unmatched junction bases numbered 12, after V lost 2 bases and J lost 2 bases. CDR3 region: CAISEEPGAGGDQETQYF. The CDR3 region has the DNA TGTGCCATCAGTGAGGAACCGGGAGCGGGAGGTGATCAAGAGACCCAGTACTTC.

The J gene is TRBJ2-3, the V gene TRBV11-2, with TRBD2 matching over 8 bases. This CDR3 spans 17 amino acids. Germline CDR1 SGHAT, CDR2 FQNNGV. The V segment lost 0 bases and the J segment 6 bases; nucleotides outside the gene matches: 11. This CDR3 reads CASSLDPNSGAWDTQYF. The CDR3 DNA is TGTGCCAGCAGCTTAGATCCTAATAGCGGGGCTTGGGATACGCAGTATTTT.